A single sample gave rise to the 2 T cell receptor beta chains below, sequenced in a study of T cell responses to AZD1222 COVID-19 vaccine. Using immunoSEQ multiplex PCR, the repertoire was profiled, and TCRdb retains in-frame clones only, with some absent. The profile shows some 96,000 clones, just under 90% of them singletons. The sequencing used peripheral blood, collected on day 0 of AZD1222 vaccination. These receptors were collected from an adult in good health.

This chain uses TRBV4-1 with TRBJ2-2, with TRBD2 identical over 10 bases. Germline-derived CDR1 and CDR2 are MGHRA and YSYEKL. The CDR3 is 17 residues long. V gave up 3 bases and J gave up 2 bases; unmatched junction bases: 6. The CDR3 loop is CASSHPTSGPNTGELFF. CDR3 DNA sequence: TGCGCCAGCAGCCATCCGACTAGCGGGCCAAACACCGGGGAGCTGTTTTTT.

This clone was recorded only once. The chain is built from TRBV6-5 and TRBJ1-6; D call uncertain. The CDR3 totals 15 residues. V lost 7 bases and J lost 2, with 12 bases in between. The germline CDR1 and CDR2 sequences are MNHEY and SVGAGI. CDR3 loop: CASTLGGTYNSPLHF. CDR3 in DNA: TGTGCCAGCACTCTGGGCGGAACCTATAATTCACCCCTCCACTTT.